The clone carrying this T cell receptor (beta chain) was picked up a small number of times. What it recognizes is unknown. The sample comes from a study of T cells after yellow fever vaccination. Whole-study results and caveats: Clones that expanded after primary vaccination mostly reappeared after the booster (96% CD4, 88% CD8). Across the CD4 and CD8 compartments, a small share of clonotypes was present in both.

V was pared by 2 bases and J by 0 bases, with 8 bases between. CDR1 is SEHNR and CDR2 is FQNEAQ in the germline V gene (reference sequence). CDR3 size: 14 residues. TCRdb passed the 5' RACE reads through MiXCR, listing each CDR3 protein once. The data show around 310,000 distinct CDR3 sequences, roughly 4.3% seen once. The sample was PBMCs, taken 5 days after the yellow fever booster vaccination. V gene TRBV7-9 combines with J gene TRBJ2-7; D call uncertain. The sequence derives from a man between 18 and 35 years old who received the YFV17D yellow fever vaccine. Here the CDR3 DNA reads TGTGCCAGCAGCTTAATGGAGAGCTCCTACGAGCAGTACGTC. Translated: CASSLMESSYEQYV.